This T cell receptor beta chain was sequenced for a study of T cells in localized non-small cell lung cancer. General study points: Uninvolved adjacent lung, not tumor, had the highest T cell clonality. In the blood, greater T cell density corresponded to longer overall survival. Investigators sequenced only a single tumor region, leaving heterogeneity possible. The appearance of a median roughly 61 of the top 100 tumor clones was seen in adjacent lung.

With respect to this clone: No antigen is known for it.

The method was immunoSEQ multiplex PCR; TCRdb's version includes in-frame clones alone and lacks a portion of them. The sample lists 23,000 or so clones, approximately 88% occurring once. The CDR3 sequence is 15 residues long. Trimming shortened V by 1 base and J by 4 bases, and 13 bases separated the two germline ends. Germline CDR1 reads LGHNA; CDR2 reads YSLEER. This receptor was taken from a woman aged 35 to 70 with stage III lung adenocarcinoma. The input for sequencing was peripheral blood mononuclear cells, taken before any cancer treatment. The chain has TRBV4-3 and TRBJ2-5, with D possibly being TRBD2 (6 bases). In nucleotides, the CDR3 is TGCGCCAGCAGCCAAGTTCCGGGACTCACAGAGACCCAGTACTTC. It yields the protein CASSQVPGLTETQYF.